This record covers a single T cell receptor (beta chain). Its antigen is currently unknown. Germline V CDR1 and CDR2: SQVTM, ANQGSEA. V lost 6 bases and J lost 2; bases outside the gene matches: 9. This CDR3 is 15 amino acids long. Repertoires were generated with immunoSEQ multiplex PCR, while TCRdb's copy carries only in-frame clones and drops some. The sample has about 50,000 clones; 70% to 80% are singletons. Autoimmune disease history or systemic immunosuppression excluded patients. The data were taken from a study of OX40 agonist ivuxolimab in advanced cancers. In the study overall: Cohort: 80% to 85% men, mean age 60, aged roughly 23 to 79.

Points from the study as a whole: Specificity for antigen went undetermined in the expanded peripheral T cells.

This chain links TRBV29-1 with TRBJ2-3; 9 bases map to TRBD2. The receptor comes from an adult with an advanced solid tumor such as melanoma, head and neck, liver or kidney cancer. Sequenced here: CD4+ or CD8+ T cells sorted from blood, sampled in a trial of the OX40 agonist ivuxolimab. The CDR3 DNA sequence: TGCAGCGTGGATCGACTAGCGGAGATCACAGATACGCAGTATTTT. It codes for CSVDRLAEITDTQYF.